The clone carrying this TCR beta chain turned up a few times. As yet, its antigen is unknown. With V trimmed by 4 bases and J by 8 bases, 15 bases remained unmatched. The CDR3 totals 16 residues. Germline-derived CDR1 and CDR2 are SGDLS and YYNGEE. This specimen comes from a study of identical twins. General study points: Cross-sectional statistics underpinned the conclusions; the same donors were not followed. Cord blood beta clonotypes present at high abundance carried fewer insertions; no such pattern appeared in memory repertoires. Among monozygotic twins, out-of-frame TCR alpha sharing exceeded what models predicted. Partly confounded zero-insertion analyses could result from invariant MAIT and iNKT cells.

TCRdb redid the calling of the 5' RACE reads with MiXCR, one entry per CDR3 protein. This sample has 1,800,000 or so distinct CDR3 sequences; around 33% occur once, and the top ten carry 0.25% to 0.3%. The clonotype originates from a newborn girl in good health. The sequencing input was cord blood. The chain employs TRBV9 and TRBJ2-1; 7 bases align to TRBD2. The CDR3: CASSTNPSGPRDEQFF. CDR3 DNA sequence: TGTGCCAGCAGCACCAACCCTAGCGGACCACGGGATGAGCAGTTCTTC.